This T cell receptor (beta chain) emerged from a study of cytotoxic CD8 clonotypes in ibrutinib-treated CLL. About the research overall: Patients attained 24 partial and 2 complete responses; at median roughly 73 months, about 14 remained remitted while about twelve progressed. With a range of 6 to 36, the median treatment time before response samples were taken was over 9 months.

Germline V gene lookup returns CDR1 KGHSH and CDR2 LQKENI. The V and J ends lost 5 bases and 3 bases, in that order; junction bases with no gene match: 8. The CDR3 is made up of 15 amino acids. Only a few counts were recorded for this clone. The antigen remains undetermined. General study points: Ibrutinib response saw clonality rise, and progression saw it return toward baseline.

The method was immunoSEQ multiplex PCR; TCRdb's version includes in-frame clones alone and lacks a portion of them. The sample has approximately 120,000 clones; 55% to 75% are singletons. The chain carries TRBV18 and TRBJ1-1; 8 bases match TRBD1. This specimen consisted of PBMCs, obtained after 24 months of ibrutinib treatment. The source is a human donor with chronic lymphocytic leukemia. DNA of the CDR3: TGTGCCAGCTCATCCATGCAGGGGGCGTACACTGAAGCTTTCTTT. As protein: CASSSMQGAYTEAFF.